Shown below are 9 T cell receptor beta chains from a single sample sequenced in a study of cytomegalovirus exposure and HLA in healthy donors. Vbeta (60) and Jbeta (13) primers were used in the PCR. The method was immunoSEQ multiplex PCR; TCRdb's version includes in-frame clones alone and lacks a portion of them. The sample lists approximately 150,000 clones; around 81% were seen once. Input material: PBMCs. The receptors derive from a woman younger than 35 in good health and CMV-seropositive.

This clone occurred a few times. The genes are TRBV7-9 and TRBJ2-5, with 9 bases fitting TRBD1. CDR3 size: 15 residues. The trim removed 2 bases at V and 1 base at J, leaving 2 bases unmatched. The V gene's germline CDR1 is SEHNR and CDR2 FQNEAQ (reference sequence). The CDR3 DNA reads TGTGCCAGCAGCTTATCGGGACAGGGCCAAGAGACCCAGTACTTC. Translation: CASSLSGQGQETQYF.

This CDR3 is CASKDLRLRDRAYQPQHF. CDR3 bases: TGTGCCAGCAAGGACCTTCGGCTACGGGACAGGGCTTATCAGCCCCAGCATTTT. V is TRBV28 and J is TRBJ1-5; 9 positions agree with TRBD1. The germline V gene has CDR1 MDHEN and CDR2 SYDVKM. The length of the CDR3 is 18 residues. Trimming took 7 bases from V and 5 from J; bases not matched to a gene: 18.

The J gene is TRBJ1-1, the V gene TRBV27; 7 bases line up with TRBD1. Germline assignment: CDR1 MNHEY and CDR2 SMNVEV (reference sequence). The V gene end was trimmed by 4 bases and the J gene end by 0 bases; junction bases not matched to a gene: 8. This CDR3 is built from 16 residues. The CDR3 DNA reads TGTGCCAGCAGTTCCCCGACAGGGAATATGAACACTGAAGCTTTCTTT. Encoded protein: CASSSPTGNMNTEAFF.

V gene TRBV6-4 combines with J gene TRBJ1-2, with a tentative D call TRBD1 (6 bases). Germline V CDR1 and CDR2: MRHNA, SNTAGT. The germline V and J ends were trimmed by 5 bases and 2 bases, with 9 bases remaining between them. The CDR3 has 13 residues. The CDR3 coding sequence is TGTGCCAGCAGTCCAGGGGACAACTATGGCTACACCTTC. It translates to CASSPGDNYGYTF.

J is TRBJ2-6 and V is TRBV19, with no clear D. CDR1 is LNHDA, CDR2 SQIVND, per germline (reference sequence). V lost 7 bases to trimming and J lost 3 bases, with 19 bases between them. The CDR3 consists of 17 residues. DNA for the CDR3: TGTGCCAGTATAGAGCAGGCCTTCGCGTTTGGGGCCAACGTCCTGACTTTC. This encodes CASIEQAFAFGANVLTF.

The chain uses TRBV28 and TRBJ1-1, with TRBD1 as a possible D gene (6 bases). Germline V CDR1 and CDR2: MDHEN, SYDVKM. This CDR3 has 14 amino acids. With 7 bases removed from V and 2 bases from J, the gap between germline ends came to 14 bases. Here the CDR3 reads CASTPEGTNTEAFF. The CDR3 region has the DNA TGTGCCAGCACCCCAGAGGGGACAAACACTGAAGCTTTCTTT.

This clone was seen once. The rearrangement uses TRBV28 and TRBJ2-6, with D possibly being TRBD2 (7 bases). The CDR3 totals 15 residues. Germline CDR1 reads MDHEN; CDR2 reads SYDVKM. The ends were cut back, 11 bases at V and 0 bases at J, with 14 bases in the middle. The CDR3 here is CAGKGGSSGANVLTF. DNA for the CDR3: TGTGCCGGTAAGGGGGGGAGCTCTGGGGCCAACGTCCTGACTTTC.

In DNA, the CDR3 is TGTGCCAGCAGGGGTCTAGTGGCGGGGGAGCAGTACTTC. It yields the protein CASRGLVAGEQYF. This chain joins TRBV7-9 and TRBJ2-7; D might be TRBD2 (6 bases). With 6 bases removed from V and 7 bases from J, the gap between germline ends came to 16 bases. The CDR3 has 13 amino acids. Looked up from germline, CDR1 is SEHNR and CDR2 is FQNEAQ (reference sequence).

This clone was picked up a small number of times. The rearrangement links TRBV30 to TRBJ1-2; a possible D gene is TRBD1 (6 bases). From germline, CDR1 is GTSNPN and CDR2 SVGIG (reference sequence). V gave up 5 bases and J gave up 4 bases, with 11 bases separating them. The CDR3 covers 12 residues. The CDR3 DNA reads TGTGCCTGGGGAGGACAGTTCTATGGCTACACCTTC. Amino acid sequence: CAWGGQFYGYTF.